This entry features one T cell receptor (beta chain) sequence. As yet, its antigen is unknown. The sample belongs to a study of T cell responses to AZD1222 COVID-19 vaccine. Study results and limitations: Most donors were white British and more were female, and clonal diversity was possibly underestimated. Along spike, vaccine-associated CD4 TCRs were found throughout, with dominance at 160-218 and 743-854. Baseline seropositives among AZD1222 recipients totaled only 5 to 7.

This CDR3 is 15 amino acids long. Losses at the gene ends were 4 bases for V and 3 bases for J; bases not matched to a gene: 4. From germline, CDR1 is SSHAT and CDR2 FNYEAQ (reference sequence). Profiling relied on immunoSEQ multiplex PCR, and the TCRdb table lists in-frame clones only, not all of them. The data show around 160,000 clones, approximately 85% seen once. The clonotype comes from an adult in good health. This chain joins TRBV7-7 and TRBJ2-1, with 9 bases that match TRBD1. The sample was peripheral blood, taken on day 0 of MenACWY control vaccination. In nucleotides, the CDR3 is TGTGCCAGCAGCTCCGGGACAGGGTACTACAATGAGCAGTTCTTC. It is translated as CASSSGTGYYNEQFF. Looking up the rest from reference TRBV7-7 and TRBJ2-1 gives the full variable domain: GAGVSQSPRYKVTKRGQDVTLRCDPISSHATLYWYQQALGQGPEFLTYFNYEAQPDKSGLPSDRFSAERPEGSISTLTIQRTEQRDSAMYRCASSSGTGYYNEQFFGPGTRLTVL.